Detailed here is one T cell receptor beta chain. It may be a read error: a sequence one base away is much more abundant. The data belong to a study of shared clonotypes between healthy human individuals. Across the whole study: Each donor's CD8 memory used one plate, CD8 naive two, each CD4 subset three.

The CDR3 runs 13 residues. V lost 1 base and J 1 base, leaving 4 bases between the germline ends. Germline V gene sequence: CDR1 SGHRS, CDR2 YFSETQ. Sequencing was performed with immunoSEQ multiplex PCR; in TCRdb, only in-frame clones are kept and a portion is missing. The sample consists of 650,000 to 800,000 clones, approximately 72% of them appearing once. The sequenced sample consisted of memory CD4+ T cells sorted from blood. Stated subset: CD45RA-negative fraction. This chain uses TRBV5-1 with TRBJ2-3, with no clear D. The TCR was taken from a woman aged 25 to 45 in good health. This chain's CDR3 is CASSLQGTDTQYF. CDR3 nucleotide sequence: TGCGCCAGCAGCTTGCAGGGCACAGATACGCAGTATTTT.